Given below is one T cell receptor (beta chain) in context. Primers for the PCR totalled 60 Vbeta and 13 Jbeta. Clones were sequenced by immunoSEQ multiplex PCR, and TCRdb holds only the in-frame ones, with some missing. The data show approximately 170,000 clones, 79% seen once. Germline lookup yields CDR1 GTSNPN and CDR2 SVGIG (reference sequence). J was trimmed by 6 bases and V by 5 bases; bases with no gene match: 9. The CDR3 has 13 residues. The source of the sample is a study of cytomegalovirus exposure and HLA in healthy donors. Healthy bone marrow donors made up the donors. The TCR was taken from a woman between 45 and 65 years old in good health and CMV-seronegative. Sequences were obtained from PBMCs. V gene TRBV30 combines with J gene TRBJ1-2, with 7 bases matching TRBD1. CDR3 nucleotides: TGTGCCTGGTGGCGGGGGGACAGCAATGGCTACACCTTC. Protein product: CAWWRGDSNGYTF.